These T cell receptor beta chains were read from a single sample in a study of Graves' ophthalmopathy and Graves' hyperthyroidism. MiXCR, run by TCRdb on the multiplex PCR reads, gives a single entry per CDR3 protein. Of about 380,000 distinct CDR3 sequences in the sample, approximately 15% are singletons; the top ten hold roughly 7%. Sequenced input: peripheral blood. The receptors come from a woman between 18 and 30 years old with stable Graves' hyperthyroidism. Both conserved end residues are part of each CDR3. Fields, in order: V gene, clone size, J gene, CDR3 protein. Size values are once, few and many counts, or a class for expanded clones, and some rows have none.

V gene: TRBV6-1; clone size: few; J gene: TRBJ1-6; CDR3 protein: CASSPRGGRGNSPLHF
V gene: TRBV7-9; clone size: few; J gene: TRBJ2-7; CDR3 protein: CASSLDPDYEQYF
V gene: TRBV7-2; clone size: many; J gene: TRBJ1-6; CDR3 protein: CASSPRGNAGSPLHF
V gene: TRBV2; clone size: many; J gene: TRBJ1-2; CDR3 protein: CATQEGDYGYTF
V gene: TRBV7-3; clone size: many; J gene: TRBJ1-1; CDR3 protein: CASSITPGQGTGWLTEAFF
V gene: TRBV18; clone size: few; J gene: TRBJ2-7; CDR3 protein: CASSPDVAYEQYF
V gene: TRBV7-2; clone size: many; J gene: TRBJ2-2; CDR3 protein: CASSLTGWDTGELFF
V gene: TRBV2; clone size: many; J gene: TRBJ1-5; CDR3 protein: CASSDPGIGRAYQPQHF
V gene: TRBV30; clone size: NA; J gene: TRBJ1-6; CDR3 protein: CACLTTGHLNSPLHF
V gene: TRBV2; clone size: many; J gene: TRBJ2-7; CDR3 protein: CASSPGYVWSYEQYF
V gene: TRBV12-3/TRBV12-4; clone size: many; J gene: TRBJ1-2; CDR3 protein: CASSPGDLRYGYTF
V gene: TRBV6-2/TRBV6-3; clone size: many; J gene: TRBJ1-5; CDR3 protein: CASSSDRRDQPQHF
V gene: TRBV12-3/TRBV12-4; clone size: NA; J gene: TRBJ1-1; CDR3 protein: CASSPGSRYTEAFF
V gene: TRBV9; clone size: many; J gene: TRBJ2-7; CDR3 protein: CASSADMGEQYF
V gene: TRBV6-2/TRBV6-3; clone size: many; J gene: TRBJ2-5; CDR3 protein: CASSYAAETQYF
V gene: TRBV29-1; clone size: many; J gene: TRBJ2-7; CDR3 protein: CSAGHIYEQYF
V gene: TRBV7-9; clone size: many; J gene: TRBJ1-2; CDR3 protein: CASSLALGELDGYTF
V gene: TRBV7-8; clone size: NA; J gene: TRBJ2-5; CDR3 protein: CAGSLDSGGGETQYF
V gene: TRBV2; clone size: NA; J gene: TRBJ2-6; CDR3 protein: CASSDWGQGNSGANVLTF
V gene: TRBV20-1; clone size: many; J gene: TRBJ1-2; CDR3 protein: CSARLGGPRGYTF
V gene: TRBV12-3/TRBV12-4; clone size: few; J gene: TRBJ2-2; CDR3 protein: CAVQGLNTGELFF
V gene: TRBV7-8; clone size: NA; J gene: TRBJ2-7; CDR3 protein: CASSMNRASGYEQYF
V gene: TRBV6-5; clone size: NA; J gene: TRBJ2-5; CDR3 protein: CASSYVGQQETQYF
V gene: TRBV6-1; clone size: NA; J gene: TRBJ2-5; CDR3 protein: CASSDGGQGGETQYF
V gene: TRBV19; clone size: NA; J gene: TRBJ1-5; CDR3 protein: CASSILARGRDQPQHF
V gene: TRBV12-3/TRBV12-4; clone size: many; J gene: TRBJ1-5; CDR3 protein: CASSWQWGTSNQPQHF
V gene: TRBV14; clone size: many; J gene: TRBJ1-2; CDR3 protein: CASSQDRGRNYGYTF
V gene: TRBV7-9; clone size: many; J gene: TRBJ2-5; CDR3 protein: CASSSRDYGKETQYF
V gene: TRBV11-2; clone size: NA; J gene: TRBJ1-1; CDR3 protein: CASSLEPGINRGGGNTEAFF
V gene: TRBV11-3; clone size: many; J gene: TRBJ1-1; CDR3 protein: CASSLDRLGVSEAFF
V gene: TRBV2; clone size: many; J gene: TRBJ1-5; CDR3 protein: CASSDQGGGSNQPQHF
V gene: TRBV18; clone size: many; J gene: TRBJ1-1; CDR3 protein: CASSPLTPGFGDTEAFF
V gene: TRBV19; clone size: few; J gene: TRBJ2-5; CDR3 protein: CASSMDGQGGQETQYF
V gene: TRBV6-1; clone size: many; J gene: TRBJ1-1; CDR3 protein: CASRTSWDEAFF
V gene: TRBV6-1; clone size: many; J gene: TRBJ1-2; CDR3 protein: CASLTGQKNYGYTF
V gene: TRBV2; clone size: many; J gene: TRBJ1-6; CDR3 protein: CASRYRDTNSPLHF
V gene: TRBV19; clone size: many; J gene: TRBJ1-1; CDR3 protein: CASSRGQARGTEAFF
V gene: TRBV5-1; clone size: few; J gene: TRBJ2-6; CDR3 protein: CASSGTGVNVLTF
V gene: TRBV10-3; clone size: many; J gene: TRBJ2-5; CDR3 protein: CAISDTPGQGEETQYF
V gene: TRBV6-5; clone size: many; J gene: TRBJ1-3; CDR3 protein: CASSYALTGRGNTIYF
V gene: TRBV19; clone size: many; J gene: TRBJ1-5; CDR3 protein: CACNRQGIYSNQPQHF
V gene: TRBV20-1; clone size: many; J gene: TRBJ2-7; CDR3 protein: CSARSNRGVQYF
V gene: TRBV20-1; clone size: many; J gene: TRBJ1-1; CDR3 protein: CSALTGEATEAFF
V gene: TRBV4-1; clone size: many; J gene: TRBJ1-6; CDR3 protein: CASSQKKTYNSPLHF
V gene: TRBV12-3/TRBV12-4; clone size: many; J gene: TRBJ2-7; CDR3 protein: CASSSFTGRSVGQYF
V gene: TRBV15; clone size: many; J gene: TRBJ2-4; CDR3 protein: CATSREGMEAKNIQYF
V gene: TRBV15; clone size: many; J gene: TRBJ1-2; CDR3 protein: CATSSPGDSRIYGYTF
V gene: TRBV6-1; clone size: NA; J gene: TRBJ1-1; CDR3 protein: CASPGDRSRPGAFF
V gene: TRBV6-2/TRBV6-3; clone size: many; J gene: TRBJ1-5; CDR3 protein: CASSYSVEKGQHSNQPQHF
V gene: TRBV12-3/TRBV12-4; clone size: NA; J gene: TRBJ2-7; CDR3 protein: CASSLVSAPYEQYF
V gene: TRBV6-5; clone size: many; J gene: TRBJ2-5; CDR3 protein: CASKFTGGPQETQYF
V gene: TRBV29-1; clone size: many; J gene: TRBJ1-5; CDR3 protein: CSVADSNQPQHF
V gene: TRBV12-3/TRBV12-4; clone size: NA; J gene: TRBJ1-5; CDR3 protein: CASSLVNQPQQF
V gene: TRBV5-1; clone size: many; J gene: TRBJ2-4; CDR3 protein: CASSLDPGTKYF
V gene: TRBV11-2; clone size: many; J gene: TRBJ2-5; CDR3 protein: CASSLESSRGGTYQETQYF
V gene: TRBV15; clone size: many; J gene: TRBJ1-2; CDR3 protein: CATSREWGFLGDYGYTF